This paragraph reports one T cell receptor beta chain. Its antigen is undetermined. The CDR3 runs to 12 residues. Trimming stripped 5 bases from V and 1 base from J, with 5 bases between. In germline, CDR1 is SQVTM, CDR2 ANQGSEA. The sample comes from a study of early T cells in non-severe SARS-CoV-2 infection. MiXCR, run by TCRdb on the 5' RACE reads, gives a single entry per CDR3 protein. The profile shows some 87,000 distinct CDR3 sequences, around 15% of them singletons. Broader study findings: A preference for anti-spike CD8 responses marked VDJdb matching, which missed private and CD4 specificities.

The sample comprised whole blood. The chain joins TRBV29-1 to TRBJ2-2; no clear D. The TCR originated in an adult who was a healthcare worker with PCR-confirmed SARS-CoV-2 infection or an uninfected control (not recorded which). The CDR3 protein is CSVSLNTGELFF. The CDR3 coding sequence is TGCAGCGTTAGTCTGAACACCGGGGAGCTGTTTTTT.